Following are 15 T cell receptor beta chains from one sample sequenced in a study of blood T cell repertoires in COVID-19. The method was immunoSEQ multiplex PCR; TCRdb's version includes in-frame clones alone and lacks a portion of them. In the table there are around 300,000 clones, 80% to 90% of which are singletons. The sequencing sample was made of PBMCs or T cells enriched from blood (not recorded which). Receptors originate from a man under 40 who had recovered from COVID-19.

The chain carries TRBV6-5 and TRBJ2-2; 8 nucleotides agree with TRBD2. Germline-derived CDR1 and CDR2 are MNHEY and SVGAGI. V gave up 2 bases and J gave up 2 bases; unmatched junction bases: 4. This CDR3 is 16 amino acids long. CDR3 amino acids: CASSYMAGGNTGELFF. DNA of the CDR3: TGTGCCAGCAGTTACATGGCGGGGGGTAACACCGGGGAGCTGTTTTTT.

The count of this clone is one. CDR3 amino acids: CASSSSGGAYNEQFF. The CDR3 DNA reads TGCGCCAGCAGCAGTAGCGGGGGGGCTTACAATGAGCAGTTCTTC. The genes are TRBV5-1 and TRBJ2-1; 11 positions agree with TRBD2. From germline, CDR1 is SGHRS and CDR2 YFSETQ. J gave up 4 bases and V 4 bases, and 4 bases lay outside the gene matches. CDR3 length: 15 amino acids.

This chain links TRBV6-2 or TRBV6-3 with TRBJ2-3; 7 bases align to TRBD2. The CDR3 spans 12 residues. J gave up 8 bases and V 5 bases, and 4 bases lay outside the gene matches. CDR1 and CDR2 (germline): MNHEY, SVGEGT. CDR3 DNA: TGTGCCAGCAGTCCCAGGGAGGGTACGCAGTATTTT. Translating gives CASSPREGTQYF.

The chain recombines TRBV2 with TRBJ1-5, with unresolved D. The ends were cut back, 4 bases at V and 6 bases at J, with 13 bases in the middle. Germline CDR1 reads SNHLY; CDR2 reads FYNNEI. The CDR3 has 14 residues. CDR3 coding DNA: TGTGCCAGCAGTGGAGGGATTGTAGGTCAGCCCCAGCATTTT. This translates into CASSGGIVGQPQHF.

This clone appeared a single time. Other DNA sequences in this specimen translate into the identical CDR3. J is TRBJ2-5 and V is TRBV11-2; D is possibly TRBD2 (6 bases). Germline CDR1 and CDR2: SGHAT and FQNNGV. CDR3 length: 14 amino acids. Trimming stripped 2 bases from V and 2 bases from J, with 9 bases between. CDR3 sequence (DNA): TGTGCCAGCAGCTTATTTCGGGGGCAAGAGACCCAGTACTTC. Its translation: CASSLFRGQETQYF.

V gene TRBV4-1 combines with J gene TRBJ2-3, with 7 positions matching TRBD1. V trimming: 3 bases; J trimming: 2 bases; junction bases outside the gene matches: 11. Per germline, CDR1 MGHRA and CDR2 YSYEKL. The CDR3 sequence is 17 residues long. CDR3 DNA: TGCGCCAGCAGCCAGACAGCACAGGGGATTATCACAGATACGCAGTATTTT. Translation gives CASSQTAQGIITDTQYF.

V is TRBV15 and J is TRBJ2-2, with TRBD2 matching over 14 bases. Germline assignment: CDR1 LNHNV and CDR2 YYDKDF (reference sequence). With V trimmed by 1 base and J by 0 bases, 1 base remained unmatched. The CDR3 spans 18 residues. DNA of the CDR3: TGTGCCACCAGCAGAGGGACTAGCGGGGGGCCGAACACCGGGGAGCTGTTTTTT. Amino acids: CATSRGTSGGPNTGELFF.

A remark on this clone: A read error may produce the germline difference seen at one junction end. The chain combines TRBV15 with TRBJ2-7; D remains unclear. CDR1 is LNHNV, CDR2 YYDKDF, per germline (reference sequence). There are 12 residues in the CDR3. CDR3 coding DNA: TGTGCCACCAGCATACTCTCCAACGAGCAGTACTTC. It encodes CATSILSNEQYF.

The chain carries TRBV30 and TRBJ2-3; the match to TRBD1 covers 11 bases. The germline V gene encodes CDR1 GTSNPN and CDR2 SVGIG (reference sequence). The CDR3 is 16 amino acids. With V trimmed by 5 bases and J by 3 bases, 10 bases remained unmatched. CDR3 bases: TGTGCCTGGGCATTAGGACAGGGGGCATGGACAGATACGCAGTATTTT. Translated: CAWALGQGAWTDTQYF.

This sequence joins TRBV4-1 and TRBJ1-2; D is possibly TRBD1 (6 bases). The V end lost 1 base, the J end lost 4 bases, and 13 bases lay between the germline ends. The CDR3 is 15 residues long. Germline V gene sequence: CDR1 MGHRA, CDR2 YSYEKL. The CDR3 DNA is TGCGCCAGCAGCCAAGTCGGGGGGCTTGCCTATGGCTACACCTTC. Amino acid sequence: CASSQVGGLAYGYTF.

Only one count was recorded for this clone. The V call is TRBV7-9, the J call TRBJ1-2, with 7 bases aligning to TRBD1. The germline CDR1 and CDR2 sequences are SEHNR and FQNEAQ (reference sequence). V dropped 5 bases and J dropped 5; count of bases not matched to a gene: 5. The CDR3 totals 13 residues. This chain's CDR3 is CASSPQGWYGYTF. In DNA form, the CDR3 reads TGTGCCAGCAGCCCACAGGGGTGGTATGGCTACACCTTC.

The chain combines TRBV28 with TRBJ1-5; 8 positions match TRBD1. J lost 6 bases, V lost 6 bases, and 7 bases had no gene match. The CDR3 consists of 14 residues. The germline V gene encodes CDR1 MDHEN and CDR2 SYDVKM. The CDR3 loop is CASRPGGTGQPQHF. In nucleotides, the CDR3 is TGTGCCAGCAGACCCGGGGGGACAGGTCAGCCCCAGCATTTT.

About this clone: Other DNA sequences within the sample encode an identical CDR3. The J gene is TRBJ2-2, the V gene TRBV19; the D gene is possibly TRBD1 (6 bases). This CDR3 contains 15 residues. The germline V gene encodes CDR1 LNHDA and CDR2 SQIVND (reference sequence). V gave up 1 base and J gave up 2 bases, with 8 bases separating them. The CDR3 nucleotides read TGTGCCAGTAGTATAGGACAGGCCAACACCGGGGAGCTGTTTTTT. It translates to CASSIGQANTGELFF.

V is TRBV11-2 and J is TRBJ1-4; 9 bases agree with TRBD1. J lost 3 bases, V lost 2 bases, and 7 bases had no gene match. The CDR3 spans 17 residues. CDR1 is SGHAT and CDR2 is FQNNGV in the germline V gene. CDR3 in DNA: TGTGCCAGCAGCTTAAAGGGGACAGGGAAAGCTAATGAAAAACTGTTTTTT. Its translation is CASSLKGTGKANEKLFF. Full variable domain (remainder filled in from reference TRBV11-2 and TRBJ1-4): EAGVAQSPRYKIIEKRQSVAFWCNPISGHATLYWYQQILGQGPKLLIQFQNNGVVDDSQLPKDRFSAERLKGVDSTLKIQPAKLEDSAVYLCASSLKGTGKANEKLFFGSGTQLSVL.

V gene TRBV5-6 combines with J gene TRBJ2-7, with D possibly matching TRBD1 (5 bases). The CDR3 has 15 amino acids. Germline lookup yields CDR1 SGHDT and CDR2 YYEEEE. The V end lost 2 bases, the J end lost 3 bases, and 15 bases lay between the germline ends. This chain's CDR3 is CASSFFRAGLYEQYF. In DNA, the CDR3 is TGTGCCAGCAGCTTTTTCAGGGCCGGGCTCTACGAGCAGTACTTC.